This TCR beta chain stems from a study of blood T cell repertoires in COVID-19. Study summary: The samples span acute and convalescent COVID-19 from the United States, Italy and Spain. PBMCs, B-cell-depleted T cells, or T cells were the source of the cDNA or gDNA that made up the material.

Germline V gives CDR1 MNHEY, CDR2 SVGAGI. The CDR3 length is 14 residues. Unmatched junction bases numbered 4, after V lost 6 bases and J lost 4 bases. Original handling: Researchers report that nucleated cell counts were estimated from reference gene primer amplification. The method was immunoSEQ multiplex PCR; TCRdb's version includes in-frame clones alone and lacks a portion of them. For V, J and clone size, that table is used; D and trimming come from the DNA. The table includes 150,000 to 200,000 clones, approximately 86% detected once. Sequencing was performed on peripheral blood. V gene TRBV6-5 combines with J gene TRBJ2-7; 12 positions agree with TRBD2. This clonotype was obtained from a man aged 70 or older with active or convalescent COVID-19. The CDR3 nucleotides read TGTGCCAGCAGGAAAGGACTAGCGGGATACGAGCAGTACTTC. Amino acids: CASRKGLAGYEQYF.